The sample holds a few counts of the clone carrying this T cell receptor (beta chain). V was shortened by 4 bases and J by 2 bases, with 5 bases between the two germline ends. There are 12 residues in the CDR3. Per the germline V gene, CDR1 is SGHRS and CDR2 is YFSETQ. Seattle's enrolled individuals joined amid active infection and were then monitored longitudinally. The record originates from a study of blood T cell repertoires in COVID-19. Study summary: COVID-19 samples, acute and convalescent, were from the United States, Italy and Spain. The cDNA or gDNA used as material had been derived from T cells, B-cell-depleted T cells, or PBMCs.

As originally analysed: Reference gene primer amplification in the assay estimated nucleated cell counts. This table comes from immunoSEQ multiplex PCR, and its TCRdb copy is limited to in-frame clones, with some not included. V and J calls and clone size follow that table, whereas D and trimming were derived from the DNA. Among around 100,000 clones listed, roughly 79% were seen once. This sequence joins TRBV5-1 and TRBJ2-3; no definite D call. The sample consisted of peripheral blood. This receptor was taken from a man older than 75 with COVID-19, enrolled during active disease. The CDR3: CASSRATDTQYF. In DNA form, the CDR3 reads TGCGCCAGCAGCCGCGCCACAGATACGCAGTATTTT.